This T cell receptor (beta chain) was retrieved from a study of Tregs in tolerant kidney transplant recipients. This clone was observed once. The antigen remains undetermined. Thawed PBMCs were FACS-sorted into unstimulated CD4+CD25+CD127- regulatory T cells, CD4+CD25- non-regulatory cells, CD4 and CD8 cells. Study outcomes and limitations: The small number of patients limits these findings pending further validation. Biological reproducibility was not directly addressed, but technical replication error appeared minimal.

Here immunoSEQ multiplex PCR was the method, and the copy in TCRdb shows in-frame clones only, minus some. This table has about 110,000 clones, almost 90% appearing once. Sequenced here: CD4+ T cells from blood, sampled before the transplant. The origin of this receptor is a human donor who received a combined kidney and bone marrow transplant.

The CDR3 reads CASSPSSGLRGNQPQHF. The CDR3 DNA reads TGTGCCAGCAGCCCTTCCTCGGGACTCAGGGGCAATCAGCCCCAGCATTTT. The chain has TRBV7-9 and TRBJ1-5; maybe TRBD1 (5 bases). This CDR3 is 17 amino acids long. The V and J ends lost 5 bases and 2 bases respectively, with 19 bases between them. The germline gives CDR1 SEHNR, CDR2 FQNEAQ (reference sequence).